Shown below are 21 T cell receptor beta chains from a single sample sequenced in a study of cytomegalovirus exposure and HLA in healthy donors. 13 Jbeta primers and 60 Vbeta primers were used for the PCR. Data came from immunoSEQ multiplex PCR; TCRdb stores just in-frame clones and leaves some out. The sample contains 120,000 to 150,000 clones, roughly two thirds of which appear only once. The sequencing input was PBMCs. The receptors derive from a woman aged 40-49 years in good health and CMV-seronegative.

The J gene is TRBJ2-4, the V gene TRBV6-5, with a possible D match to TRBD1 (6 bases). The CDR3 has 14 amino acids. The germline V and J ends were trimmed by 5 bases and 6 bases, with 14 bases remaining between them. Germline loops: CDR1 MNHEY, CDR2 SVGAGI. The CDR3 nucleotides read TGTGCCAGCAGTGTGGGGACACATGGAAACATTCAGTACTTC. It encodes CASSVGTHGNIQYF.

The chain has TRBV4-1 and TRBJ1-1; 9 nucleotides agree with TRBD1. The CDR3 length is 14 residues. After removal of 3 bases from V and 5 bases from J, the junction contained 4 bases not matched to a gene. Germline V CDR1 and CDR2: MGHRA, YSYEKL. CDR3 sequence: CASSHQTGGTEAFF. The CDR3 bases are TGCGCCAGCAGCCATCAGACAGGGGGGACTGAAGCTTTCTTT.

The CDR3 region is CASSLSPNEKLFF. CDR3 sequence (DNA): TGTGCCAGCAGCCTCTCTCCTAATGAAAAACTGTTTTTT. This sequence joins TRBV7-9 and TRBJ1-4; D remains ambiguous. This CDR3 comprises 13 residues. Germline V gives CDR1 SEHNR, CDR2 FQNEAQ (reference sequence). Trimming took 5 bases from V and 3 from J, leaving 7 bases between them.

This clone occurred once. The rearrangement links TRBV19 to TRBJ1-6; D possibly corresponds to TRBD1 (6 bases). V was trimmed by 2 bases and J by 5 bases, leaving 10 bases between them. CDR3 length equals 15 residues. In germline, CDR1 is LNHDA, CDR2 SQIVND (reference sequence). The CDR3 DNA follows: TGTGCCAGTAGTATATCGGACAGAAATAATTCACCCCTCCACTTT. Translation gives CASSISDRNNSPLHF.

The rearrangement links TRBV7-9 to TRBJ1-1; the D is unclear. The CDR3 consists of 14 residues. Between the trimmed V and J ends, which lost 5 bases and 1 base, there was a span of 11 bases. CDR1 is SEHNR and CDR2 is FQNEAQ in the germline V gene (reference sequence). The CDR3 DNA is TGTGCCAGCAGCAGCGGACTGAAGAACACTGAAGCTTTCTTT. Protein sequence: CASSSGLKNTEAFF.

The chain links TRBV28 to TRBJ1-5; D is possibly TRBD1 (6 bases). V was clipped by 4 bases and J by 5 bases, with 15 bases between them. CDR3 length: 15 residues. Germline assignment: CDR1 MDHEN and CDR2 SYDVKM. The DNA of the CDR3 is TGTGCCAGCAGTTCGGGGGGGGGCTCTTATCAGCCCCAGCATTTT. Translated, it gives CASSSGGGSYQPQHF.

DNA of the CDR3: TGTGCCAGCTCCCAAGCGACAGGTGGTTATGCTTTCTTT. Translation: CASSQATGGYAFF. V is TRBV18 and J is TRBJ1-1, with D tentatively TRBD1 (6 bases). The CDR3 contains 13 residues. CDR1 is KGHSH and CDR2 is LQKENI in the germline V gene. V lost 6 bases and J lost 11, with 19 bases in between.

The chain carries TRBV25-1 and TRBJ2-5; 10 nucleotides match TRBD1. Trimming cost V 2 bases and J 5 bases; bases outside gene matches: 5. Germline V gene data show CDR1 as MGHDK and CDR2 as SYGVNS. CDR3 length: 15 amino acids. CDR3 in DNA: TGTGCCAGCAGTGAAGACAGGGGGCCGGGTGAGACCCAGTACTTC. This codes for CASSEDRGPGETQYF.

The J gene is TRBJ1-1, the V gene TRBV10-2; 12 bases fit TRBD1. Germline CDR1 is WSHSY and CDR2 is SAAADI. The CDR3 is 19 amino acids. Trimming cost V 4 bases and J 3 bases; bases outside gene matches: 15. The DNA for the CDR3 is TGCGCCAGCAGTGCAGTTCCGGGACAGGGGGCCGGTAGCGACACTGAAGCTTTCTTT. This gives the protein CASSAVPGQGAGSDTEAFF.

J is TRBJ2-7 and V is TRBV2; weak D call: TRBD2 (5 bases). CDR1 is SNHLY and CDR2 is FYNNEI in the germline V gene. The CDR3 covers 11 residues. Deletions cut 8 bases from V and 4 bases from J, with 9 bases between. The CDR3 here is CASGPGYEQYF. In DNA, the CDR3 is TGTGCCAGCGGACCGGGATACGAGCAGTACTTC.

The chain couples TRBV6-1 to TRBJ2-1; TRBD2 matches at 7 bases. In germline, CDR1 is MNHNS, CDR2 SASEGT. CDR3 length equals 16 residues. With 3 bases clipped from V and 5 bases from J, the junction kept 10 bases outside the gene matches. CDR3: CASSDGLWRGNNEQFF. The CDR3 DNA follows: TGTGCCAGCAGTGACGGTCTTTGGCGGGGGAACAATGAGCAGTTCTTC.

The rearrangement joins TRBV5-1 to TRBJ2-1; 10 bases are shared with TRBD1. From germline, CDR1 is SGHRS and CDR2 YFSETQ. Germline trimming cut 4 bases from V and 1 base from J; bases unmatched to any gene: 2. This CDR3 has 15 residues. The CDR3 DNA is TGCGCCAGCAGCCAGGACAGGGGGTCCTACAATGAGCAGTTCTTC. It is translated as CASSQDRGSYNEQFF.

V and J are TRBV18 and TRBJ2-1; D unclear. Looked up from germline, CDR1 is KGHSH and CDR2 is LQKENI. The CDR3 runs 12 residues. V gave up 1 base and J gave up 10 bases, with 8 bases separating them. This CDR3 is CASSPLVQEQFF. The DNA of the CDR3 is TGTGCCAGCTCACCACTGGTCCAGGAGCAGTTCTTC.

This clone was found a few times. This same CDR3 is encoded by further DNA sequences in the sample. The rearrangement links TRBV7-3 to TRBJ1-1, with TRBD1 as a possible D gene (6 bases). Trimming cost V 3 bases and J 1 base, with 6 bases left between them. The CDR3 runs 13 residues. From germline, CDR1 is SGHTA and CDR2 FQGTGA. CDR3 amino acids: CASSLDRNTEAFF. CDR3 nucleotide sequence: TGTGCCAGCAGCTTGGACAGGAACACTGAAGCTTTCTTT.

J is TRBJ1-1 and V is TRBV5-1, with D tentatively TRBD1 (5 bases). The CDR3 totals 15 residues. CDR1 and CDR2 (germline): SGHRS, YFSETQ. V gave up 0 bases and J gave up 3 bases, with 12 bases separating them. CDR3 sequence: CASSLDQGRDTEAFF. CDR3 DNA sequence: TGCGCCAGCAGCTTGGATCAGGGTAGGGACACTGAAGCTTTCTTT.

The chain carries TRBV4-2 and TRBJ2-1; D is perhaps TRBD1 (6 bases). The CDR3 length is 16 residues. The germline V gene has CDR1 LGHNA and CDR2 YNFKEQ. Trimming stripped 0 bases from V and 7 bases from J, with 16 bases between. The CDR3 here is CASSQDSSSQGNEQFF. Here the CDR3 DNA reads TGTGCCAGCAGCCAAGACTCCTCTAGTCAGGGGAATGAGCAGTTCTTC.

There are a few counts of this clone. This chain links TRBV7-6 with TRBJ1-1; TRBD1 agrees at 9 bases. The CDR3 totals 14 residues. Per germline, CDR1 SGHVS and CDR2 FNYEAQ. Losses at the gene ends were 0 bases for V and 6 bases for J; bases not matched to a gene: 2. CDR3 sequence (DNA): TGTGCCAGCAGCTTAGCGGACAGGGGCGCTGAAGCTTTCTTT. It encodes CASSLADRGAEAFF.

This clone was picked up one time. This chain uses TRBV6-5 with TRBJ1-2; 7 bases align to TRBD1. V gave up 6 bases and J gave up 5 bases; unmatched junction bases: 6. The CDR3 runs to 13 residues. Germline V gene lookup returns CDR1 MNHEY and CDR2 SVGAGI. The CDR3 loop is CASRPTGEYGYTF. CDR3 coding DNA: TGTGCCAGCAGACCTACAGGGGAGTATGGCTACACCTTC.

Here the CDR3 reads CASSHHARQGSDSPLHF. The CDR3 DNA reads as TGCGCCAGCAGCCATCACGCCCGACAGGGGAGTGATTCACCCCTCCACTTT. The rearrangement uses TRBV5-1 and TRBJ1-6, with TRBD1 identical over 8 bases. CDR3 size: 17 residues. In germline, CDR1 is SGHRS, CDR2 YFSETQ. The junction had 14 bases not matched to a gene; V was cut back by 4 bases and J by 8 bases. The whole variable domain, remainder taken from reference TRBV5-1 and TRBJ1-6, is KAGVTQTPRYLIKTRGQQVTLSCSPISGHRSVSWYQQTPGQGLQFLFEYFSETQRNKGNFPGRFSGRQFSNSRSEMNVSTLELGDSALYLCASSHHARQGSDSPLHFGNGTRLTVT.

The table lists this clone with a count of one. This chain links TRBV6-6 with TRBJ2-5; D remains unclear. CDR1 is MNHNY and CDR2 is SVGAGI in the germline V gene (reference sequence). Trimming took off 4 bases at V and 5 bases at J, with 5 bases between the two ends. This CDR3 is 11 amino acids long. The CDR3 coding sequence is TGTGCCAGCAGTTTTCGTGAGACCCAGTACTTC. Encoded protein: CASSFRETQYF.

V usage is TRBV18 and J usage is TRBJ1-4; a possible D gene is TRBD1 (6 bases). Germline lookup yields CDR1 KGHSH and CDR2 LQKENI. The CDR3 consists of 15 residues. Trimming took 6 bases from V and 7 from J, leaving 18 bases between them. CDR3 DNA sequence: TGTGCCAGCTCCCCGGCGCGGGGGGCAAGTGAAAAACTGTTTTTT. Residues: CASSPARGASEKLFF.